These 27 T cell receptor beta chains were sequenced from one sample in a study of neurological immune-mediated disorders. Each CDR3 protein gets one entry after TCRdb re-called the 5' RACE reads with MiXCR. The top ten clones hold less than 5.5% of a sample with roughly 25,000 distinct CDR3 sequences, roughly 13% of them seen once. Time point indicated: technical triplicate 1. The sequenced sample was CD4+ T cells from blood. The receptors originated from a female donor with HTLV-1-associated myelopathy (HAM/TSP).

Many counts were recorded for this clonotype. This sequence joins TRBV7-9 and TRBJ2-6, with 8 bases matching TRBD1. Germline CDR1 SEHNR, CDR2 FQNEAQ (reference sequence). This CDR3 has 15 amino acids. J was trimmed by 4 bases and V by 3 bases; bases with no gene match: 2. CDR3 loop: CASSFRTGGANVLTF. DNA of the CDR3: TGTGCCAGCAGCTTCAGGACAGGGGGGGCCAACGTCCTGACTTTC.

This clonotype was recorded many times. This chain joins TRBV20-1 and TRBJ2-5; no clear D. Deletions cut 6 bases from V and 1 base from J, with 18 bases between. This CDR3 is 15 amino acids long. Germline CDR1 DFQATT, CDR2 SNEGSKA (reference sequence). DNA of the CDR3: TGCAGTGCCAATTCCCCGGGCAGCCTCCAAGAGACCCAGTACTTC. Translation gives CSANSPGSLQETQYF.

This clonotype appeared many times. The gene calls are TRBV20-1 and TRBJ2-1; D is perhaps TRBD2 (6 bases). Trimming took off 0 bases at V and 8 bases at J, with 17 bases between the two ends. CDR3 size: 15 residues. Germline lookup yields CDR1 DFQATT and CDR2 SNEGSKA (reference sequence). The CDR3 protein is CSARDPGGLGDEQFF. CDR3 DNA sequence: TGCAGTGCTAGAGATCCCGGGGGTTTGGGGGATGAGCAGTTCTTC.

This clonotype was seen repeatedly, ten times or more. The chain combines TRBV4-2 with TRBJ2-1, with 9 bases matching TRBD2. Per germline, CDR1 LGHNA and CDR2 YNFKEQ. The CDR3 loop spans 17 amino acids. V lost 1 base, J lost 1 base, and 5 bases stayed unmatched. The CDR3 bases are TGTGCCAGCAGCCAAGTCGTCACTAGCGGGTCCTACAATGAGCAGTTCTTC. Protein product: CASSQVVTSGSYNEQFF.

This clonotype came up many times. The chain combines TRBV20-1 with TRBJ2-1; D remains unclear. The CDR3 totals 13 residues. V was trimmed by 3 bases and J by 7 bases, leaving 13 bases between them. Germline assignment: CDR1 DFQATT and CDR2 SNEGSKA (reference sequence). CDR3 region: CSASGLGMNEQFF. CDR3 nucleotide sequence: TGCAGTGCTAGCGGGTTGGGGATGAATGAGCAGTTCTTC.

This clonotype was observed at least ten times. The chain is built from TRBV5-1 and TRBJ2-1, with 9 bases fitting TRBD1. J gave up 0 bases and V 0 bases, and 1 base lay outside the gene matches. This CDR3 is built from 16 residues. Germline assignment: CDR1 SGHRS and CDR2 YFSETQ. The CDR3 nucleotides read TGCGCCAGCAGCTTGGGGACAGGGGCCTCCTACAATGAGCAGTTCTTC. It encodes CASSLGTGASYNEQFF. Complete variable domain (other parts from reference TRBV5-1 and TRBJ2-1): KAGVTQTPRYLIKTRGQQVTLSCSPISGHRSVSWYQQTPGQGLQFLFEYFSETQRNKGNFPGRFSGRQFSNSRSEMNVSTLELGDSALYLCASSLGTGASYNEQFFGPGTRLTVL.

This chain links TRBV6-9 with TRBJ1-2; D is uncertain. The CDR3 consists of 14 residues. V dropped 5 bases and J dropped 4 bases, with 14 bases sitting between them. Per the germline V gene, CDR1 is MNHGY and CDR2 is SVAAGI. The CDR3: CASSEGPNSYGYTF. The CDR3, as DNA: TGTGCCAGCAGTGAGGGCCCAAATAGCTATGGCTACACCTTC.

Many counts were recorded for this clonotype. The rearrangement joins TRBV20-1 to TRBJ1-2, with D unclear. Germline values: CDR1 DFQATT, CDR2 SNEGSKA (reference sequence). The CDR3 runs 11 residues. The ends were cut back, 1 base at V and 6 bases at J, with 6 bases in the middle. The CDR3 spells CSARVRDGYTF. In DNA form, the CDR3 reads TGCAGTGCTAGAGTACGGGATGGCTACACCTTC.

This clonotype was counted at least ten times. V is TRBV6-5 and J is TRBJ2-2; TRBD1 matches 8 bases. From germline, CDR1 is MNHEY and CDR2 SVGAGI. The CDR3 has 16 residues. V gave up 3 bases and J gave up 4 bases; unmatched junction bases: 7. The CDR3, as DNA: TGTGCCAGCAGTTATCGGGGCAGGGGGCGCACCGGGGAGCTGTTTTTT. This sequence encodes CASSYRGRGRTGELFF.

This clonotype was seen at least ten times. This sequence joins TRBV2 and TRBJ2-2; D unclear. V lost 6 bases and J lost 6, with 11 bases in between. This CDR3 is built from 13 residues. From germline, CDR1 is SNHLY and CDR2 FYNNEI. Written as DNA, the CDR3 is TGTGCCAGCAGCTCGGGCCCGCCCGGGGAGCTGTTTTTT. Its translation is CASSSGPPGELFF.

This clonotype was found many times. The gene calls are TRBV13 and TRBJ1-4; the D gene is possibly TRBD1 (5 bases). The CDR3 contains 15 residues. The V end was cut by 6 bases, the J end by 2 bases, with 13 bases between. The V gene's germline CDR1 is PRHDT and CDR2 FYEKMQ (reference sequence). Written as DNA, the CDR3 is TGTGCCAGCAGGTACCGGGGCGATACTAATGAAAAACTGTTTTTT. As protein: CASRYRGDTNEKLFF.

There are many counts of this clonotype. The chain links TRBV6-5 to TRBJ2-1; the match to TRBD2 covers 12 bases. The V segment lost 2 bases and the J segment 9 bases; nucleotides outside the gene matches: 8. Germline CDR1 and CDR2: MNHEY and SVGAGI. The CDR3 consists of 16 residues. CDR3: CASSYLAGGPQGEQFF. The DNA of the CDR3 is TGTGCCAGCAGTTACCTAGCGGGGGGGCCCCAGGGTGAGCAGTTCTTC.

This clonotype was found many times. The gene calls are TRBV3-1 and TRBJ1-1; D may be TRBD1 (5 bases). The germline V and J ends were trimmed by 2 bases and 8 bases, with 12 bases remaining between them. CDR3 length: 13 amino acids. Germline-derived CDR1 and CDR2 are LGHDT and YNNKEL (reference sequence). For the CDR3, the DNA is TGTGCCAGCAGCCAAAGGGGCAGAGACGAAGCTTTCTTT. The encoded protein is CASSQRGRDEAFF.

Many counts were recorded for this clonotype. This chain joins TRBV5-1 and TRBJ2-1, with unresolved D. Germline V CDR1 and CDR2: SGHRS, YFSETQ. CDR3 size: 15 residues. Deletions cut 2 bases from V and 1 base from J, with 10 bases between. This CDR3 is CASSLEGNSYNEQFF. As DNA, the CDR3 is TGCGCCAGCAGCTTAGAAGGAAATTCCTACAATGAGCAGTTCTTC.

In its sample, this clonotype was seen many times. The gene calls are TRBV20-1 and TRBJ2-2; TRBD1 or TRBD2 may be the D gene (5 bases each). The V gene lost 0 bases and the J gene lost 5 bases, with 19 bases spanning the gap. Germline CDR1 is DFQATT and CDR2 is SNEGSKA (reference sequence). The CDR3 is 17 amino acids. The CDR3 sequence is CSARDRGRDTSTGELFF. The CDR3 DNA follows: TGCAGTGCTAGAGATCGGGGCAGGGATACATCGACCGGGGAGCTGTTTTTT.

The table lists this clonotype with many counts. The chain joins TRBV5-1 to TRBJ2-1; 8 bases align to TRBD1. The CDR3 length is 14 residues. The V segment lost 0 bases and the J segment 7 bases; nucleotides outside the gene matches: 3. Germline values: CDR1 SGHRS, CDR2 YFSETQ. The CDR3 reads CASSLEQGANEQFF. The CDR3 nucleotides read TGCGCCAGCAGCTTGGAGCAGGGGGCGAATGAGCAGTTCTTC. Full variable domain (rest looked up from reference TRBV5-1 and TRBJ2-1): KAGVTQTPRYLIKTRGQQVTLSCSPISGHRSVSWYQQTPGQGLQFLFEYFSETQRNKGNFPGRFSGRQFSNSRSEMNVSTLELGDSALYLCASSLEQGANEQFFGPGTRLTVL.

At least ten counts were recorded for this clonotype. V gene TRBV5-1 combines with J gene TRBJ2-2; a weak D match, TRBD1 (6 bases). The ends were cut back, 4 bases at V and 3 bases at J, with 13 bases in the middle. Germline assignment: CDR1 SGHRS and CDR2 YFSETQ. The CDR3 has 15 residues. The CDR3 DNA sequence: TGCGCCAGCAGCCCCCAGGACAGTCACACCGGGGAGCTGTTTTTT. Residues: CASSPQDSHTGELFF. Full variable domain (rest looked up from reference TRBV5-1 and TRBJ2-2): KAGVTQTPRYLIKTRGQQVTLSCSPISGHRSVSWYQQTPGQGLQFLFEYFSETQRNKGNFPGRFSGRQFSNSRSEMNVSTLELGDSALYLCASSPQDSHTGELFFGEGSRLTVL.

This clonotype was seen ten or more times. The V and J genes are TRBV5-1 and TRBJ2-7, with TRBD1 matching over 9 bases. The germline gives CDR1 SGHRS, CDR2 YFSETQ. The CDR3 spans 15 residues. Trimming at V came to 4 bases and at J to 1 base, leaving 6 bases not matched to a gene. DNA of the CDR3: TGCGCCAGCAGCATCAGGACAGGGGTATCCTACGAGCAGTACTTC. Translation: CASSIRTGVSYEQYF.

This clonotype showed up many times. The chain couples TRBV7-9 to TRBJ1-1, with D perhaps TRBD1 (5 bases). V shed 4 bases and J shed 3 bases, with 21 bases lying between them. The CDR3 runs to 17 residues. The V gene's germline CDR1 is SEHNR and CDR2 FQNEAQ (reference sequence). The CDR3 DNA reads TGTGCCAGCAGCTCAAAAGGGGCACCGATGGGGCACACTGAAGCTTTCTTT. This translates into CASSSKGAPMGHTEAFF. Complete variable domain (other parts from reference TRBV7-9 and TRBJ1-1): DTGVSQNPRHKITKRGQNVTFRCDPISEHNRLYWYRQTLGQGPEFLTYFQNEAQLEKSRLLSDRFSAERPKGSFSTLEIQRTEQGDSAMYLCASSSKGAPMGHTEAFFGQGTRLTVV.

This clonotype was observed many times. J is TRBJ2-5 and V is TRBV4-2; no clear D. The CDR3 is 14 amino acids. Deletions cut 0 bases from V and 3 bases from J, with 8 bases between. Germline loops: CDR1 LGHNA, CDR2 YNFKEQ. The CDR3 sequence is CASSQDLVEETQYF. The CDR3 bases are TGTGCCAGCAGCCAAGATCTGGTTGAAGAGACCCAGTACTTC.

This clonotype was counted ten times or more. The chain uses TRBV24-1 and TRBJ2-2, with unresolved D. V lost 5 bases to trimming and J lost 1 base, with 10 bases between them. Germline CDR1 is KGHDR and CDR2 is SFDVKD. The CDR3 sequence is 15 residues long. The CDR3 region has the DNA TGTGCCACCAGTGGGGTCCTATTGAACACCGGGGAGCTGTTTTTT. Its protein is CATSGVLLNTGELFF.

The table lists this clonotype with many counts. The chain recombines TRBV4-1 with TRBJ1-2, with 10 bases aligning to TRBD1. Per the germline V gene, CDR1 is MGHRA and CDR2 is YSYEKL. The ends lost 0 bases at V and 5 bases at J; junction bases unmatched: 6. The CDR3 totals 16 residues. The CDR3 nucleotides are TGCGCCAGCAGCCAAGAATCCGGGACAGGGGTTTATGGCTACACCTTC. Translated, it gives CASSQESGTGVYGYTF.

This clonotype was seen repeatedly, ten times or more. This rearrangement joins TRBV20-1 to TRBJ2-7, with 13 bases fitting TRBD2. V dropped 6 bases and J dropped 2; count of bases not matched to a gene: 4. Germline loops: CDR1 DFQATT, CDR2 SNEGSKA (reference sequence). The CDR3 is made up of 14 amino acids. CDR3 nucleotides: TGCAGTGCCACCGGGACTAGCGGGACCTACGAGCAGTACTTC. Translating it yields CSATGTSGTYEQYF.

This clonotype was picked up many times. The chain is built from TRBV6-2 or TRBV6-3 and TRBJ1-5; D gene ambiguous. Germline CDR1 is MNHEY and CDR2 is SVGEGT. This CDR3 is 13 amino acids long. V was clipped by 8 bases and J by 7 bases, with 15 bases between them. CDR3 DNA sequence: TGTGCCAGCGGTGCAGGTCTCATGCAGCCCCAGCATTTT. It specifies CASGAGLMQPQHF.

The rearrangement links TRBV3-1 to TRBJ2-7; 8 positions match TRBD2. The CDR3 has 13 residues. The V segment lost 8 bases and the J segment 5 bases; nucleotides outside the gene matches: 8. Germline assignment: CDR1 LGHDT and CDR2 YNNKEL (reference sequence). The CDR3 sequence is CASQNGLANEQYF. DNA for the CDR3: TGTGCCAGCCAAAACGGACTAGCAAACGAGCAGTACTTC.

This clonotype was recorded many times. At one end, the junction sequence differs from germline, possibly due to a read error. This chain connects TRBV7-7 to TRBJ2-3; D possibly uses TRBD1 or TRBD2 (5 bases each). Germline lookup yields CDR1 SSHAT and CDR2 FNYEAQ (reference sequence). CDR3 length: 14 amino acids. The CDR3 sequence is CASSATTGGDTQYF. In DNA form, the CDR3 reads TGTGCTAGCAGCGCTACAACAGGAGGAGATACGCAGTATTTT.

This clonotype was found many times. The chain recombines TRBV28 with TRBJ2-7, with 8 bases identical to TRBD1. V shed 8 bases and J 3 bases; nucleotides not matched to a gene: 6. The CDR3 runs 13 residues. CDR1 is MDHEN, CDR2 SYDVKM, per germline. The CDR3 sequence is CASLRDRNYEQYF. CDR3 coding DNA: TGTGCCAGCCTAAGGGACAGGAACTACGAGCAGTACTTC.